The 22 T cell receptor beta chains reported below all come from one sample, sequenced in a study of blood T cell repertoires in COVID-19. Clones were read by immunoSEQ multiplex PCR, and TCRdb kept only the in-frame ones, dropping some. Among approximately 140,000 clones listed, more than 75% were seen once. The sample taken for sequencing was peripheral blood. Receptors were obtained from a man aged 55-75 years with active or convalescent COVID-19.

The V gene is TRBV11-2, the J gene TRBJ1-1, with TRBD1 as a possible D gene (6 bases). V was cut by 5 bases and J by 4 bases, with 17 bases left in between. This CDR3 contains 15 residues. The germline gives CDR1 SGHAT, CDR2 FQNNGV. CDR3 nucleotide sequence: TGTGCCAGCAGCCCGGGACAAGCCTTGTCCACTGAAGCTTTCTTT. It encodes CASSPGQALSTEAFF.

This rearrangement joins TRBV2 to TRBJ1-1, with a tentative D call TRBD1 (5 bases). CDR1 is SNHLY and CDR2 is FYNNEI in the germline V gene. CDR3 size: 15 residues. Trimming shortened V by 0 bases and J by 4 bases, and 12 bases separated the two germline ends. The chain's CDR3 is CASSEASRGSTEAFF. The DNA for the CDR3 is TGTGCCAGCAGTGAAGCGTCCCGGGGGAGCACTGAAGCTTTCTTT.

The rearrangement links TRBV10-3 to TRBJ1-5; 11 nucleotides line up with TRBD1. CDR3 size: 16 residues. V lost 0 bases and J lost 7; bases outside the gene matches: 5. Germline CDR1 ENHRY, CDR2 SYGVKD. This CDR3 reads CAISESGQGAGQPQHF. CDR3 in DNA: TGTGCCATCAGTGAGTCAGGACAGGGGGCTGGACAGCCCCAGCATTTT.

V is TRBV11-3 and J is TRBJ1-1; D unclear. The V and J ends lost 3 bases and 1 base respectively, with 6 bases between them. From germline, CDR1 is SGHNT and CDR2 YENEEA. This CDR3 has 13 amino acids. CDR3 protein: CASSFTANTEAFF. CDR3 nucleotides: TGTGCCAGCAGCTTTACAGCGAACACTGAAGCTTTCTTT. Supplemented by reference TRBV11-3 and TRBJ1-1, the full variable domain reads EAGVVQSPRYKIIEKKQPVAFWCNPISGHNTLYWYLQNLGQGPELLIRYENEEAVDDSQLPKDRFSAERLKGVDSTLKIQPAELGDSAVYLCASSFTANTEAFFGQGTRLTVV.

J is TRBJ1-3 and V is TRBV4-2; TRBD1 matches 7 bases. V dropped 4 bases and J dropped 0; count of bases not matched to a gene: 9. The CDR3 consists of 17 residues. Per germline, CDR1 LGHNA and CDR2 YNFKEQ. This CDR3 is CASSPLGQASSGNTIYF. The CDR3 DNA follows: TGTGCCAGCAGCCCCCTTGGACAGGCCAGCTCTGGAAACACCATATATTTT.

CDR3 DNA: TGTGCCAGCGGATTATACACAGGTACGACTAGCTACGAGCAGTACTTC. This encodes CASGLYTGTTSYEQYF. V is TRBV28 and J is TRBJ2-7, with D possibly TRBD2 on 6 matching bases. Trimming left V 8 bases short and J 3 bases short, with 23 bases between. From germline, CDR1 is MDHEN and CDR2 SYDVKM. This CDR3 is 16 amino acids long.

This chain uses TRBV11-2 with TRBJ2-1; tentatively, D is TRBD2 (5 bases). V shed 3 bases and J shed 0 bases, with 9 bases lying between them. Germline loops: CDR1 SGHAT, CDR2 FQNNGV. The CDR3 covers 15 residues. The CDR3 DNA is TGTGCCAGCAGCTTTCGGGGAGACTCCTACAATGAGCAGTTCTTC. Translating gives CASSFRGDSYNEQFF.

The J gene is TRBJ2-3, the V gene TRBV28; 7 positions agree with TRBD1. The CDR3 is 14 amino acids. V lost 4 bases, J lost 3 bases, and 4 bases stayed unmatched. Germline V gene sequence: CDR1 MDHEN, CDR2 SYDVKM. The CDR3 nucleotides are TGTGCCAGCAGTTCACAACAGGGGACAGATACGCAGTATTTT. It translates to CASSSQQGTDTQYF. The variable domain in full, completed from reference TRBV28 and TRBJ2-3, reads DVKVTQSSRYLVKRTGEKVFLECVQDMDHENMFWYRQDPGLGLRLIYFSYDVKMKEKGDIPEGYSVSREKKERFSLILESASTNQTSMYLCASSSQQGTDTQYFGPGTRLTVL.

V is TRBV3-1 (or the pseudogene TRBV3-2) and J is TRBJ2-1; 15 bases are a match to TRBD2. Germline V gene data show CDR1 as LGHDT and CDR2 as YNNKEL (reference sequence). J lost 5 bases, V lost 1 base, and 3 bases had no gene match. There are 17 residues in the CDR3. CDR3: CASSQGTSGRVHNEQFF. In nucleotides, the CDR3 is TGTGCCAGCAGCCAAGGGACTAGCGGGAGGGTTCACAATGAGCAGTTCTTC.

V is TRBV12-3 or TRBV12-4 and J is TRBJ1-5; D uncertain. Trimming took 3 bases from V and 3 from J, leaving 6 bases between them. The CDR3 covers 13 residues. CDR3 loop: CASSLSVNQPQHF. The CDR3 DNA reads as TGTGCCAGCAGTTTGTCAGTCAATCAGCCCCAGCATTTT.

The rearrangement links TRBV7-9 to TRBJ1-6, with 10 bases fitting TRBD1. Germline V gene data show CDR1 as SEHNR and CDR2 as FQNEAQ (reference sequence). Trimming removed 4 bases from V and 6 bases from J; junction bases left unmatched: 3. The CDR3 length is 15 residues. The CDR3 sequence: CASSSGTGANSPLHF. As DNA, the CDR3 is TGTGCCAGCAGCTCGGGGACAGGGGCTAATTCACCCCTCCACTTT.

CDR3 DNA sequence: TGTGCCAGCAGCCATTTTTTTGGGAGTATAAATGAGCAGTTCTTC. It codes for CASSHFFGSINEQFF. This rearrangement joins TRBV28 to TRBJ2-1; perhaps TRBD2 as D (5 bases). In germline, CDR1 is MDHEN, CDR2 SYDVKM. This CDR3 is 15 amino acids long. Trimming removed 6 bases from V and 7 bases from J, with 19 bases in between.

Only a few counts were recorded for this clone. The chain employs TRBV18 and TRBJ2-1, with 14 bases lining up with TRBD2. Germline V lookup: CDR1 KGHSH, CDR2 LQKENI. The V gene end was trimmed by 3 bases and the J gene end by 9 bases; junction bases not matched to a gene: 4. The CDR3 runs 15 residues. The CDR3 DNA is TGTGCCAGCTCACCGATTGGGACTAGCGGGAGTGAGCAGTTCTTC. This sequence encodes CASSPIGTSGSEQFF.

J is TRBJ2-3 and V is TRBV27, with D possibly matching TRBD1 (6 bases). Germline V gives CDR1 MNHEY, CDR2 SMNVEV (reference sequence). V was pared by 3 bases and J by 2 bases, with 21 bases between. The CDR3 contains 18 residues. The CDR3 DNA is TGTGCCAGCAGTTTGTTTTCTCATCCAGGGGTCCCCACAGATACGCAGTATTTT. Protein: CASSLFSHPGVPTDTQYF.

The chain recombines TRBV5-5 with TRBJ2-1; D not resolved. CDR1 SGHKS and CDR2 YYEKEE come from the germline V gene (reference sequence). Trimming shortened V by 4 bases and J by 7 bases, and 9 bases separated the two germline ends. This CDR3 contains 12 residues. The CDR3 DNA is TGTGCCAGCAGCCTCCAGTGGAATGAGCAGTTCTTC. Translated: CASSLQWNEQFF.

This rearrangement joins TRBV28 to TRBJ1-2; D unclear. Looked up from germline, CDR1 is MDHEN and CDR2 is SYDVKM. CDR3 length: 12 amino acids. Deletions cut 3 bases from V and 6 bases from J, with 8 bases between. This CDR3 is CASSLVGDGYTF. CDR3 in DNA: TGTGCCAGCAGTTTGGTCGGGGATGGCTACACCTTC.

This chain joins TRBV7-3 and TRBJ1-5; a weak D match, TRBD1 (5 bases). CDR1 is SGHTA, CDR2 FQGTGA, per germline. Trimming removed 5 bases from V and 9 bases from J, with 14 bases in between. CDR3 size: 13 residues. The CDR3 sequence: CASSPQPGGPQHF. The CDR3 coding sequence is TGTGCCAGCAGCCCGCAACCGGGGGGGCCCCAGCATTTT.

The chain joins TRBV6-1 to TRBJ1-6; D uncertain. Trimming stripped 3 bases from V and 7 bases from J, with 10 bases between. The CDR3 runs to 14 residues. Germline CDR1 and CDR2: MNHNS and SASEGT. Written as DNA, the CDR3 is TGTGCCAGCAGTGAGGGCAGGTGGAATTCACCCCTCCACTTT. It codes for CASSEGRWNSPLHF.

The chain links TRBV7-2 to TRBJ1-1, with D uncertain. The CDR3 is 13 amino acids. The germline CDR1 and CDR2 sequences are SGHTA and FQGNSA. Deletions cut 6 bases from V and 1 base from J, with 9 bases between. CDR3 sequence reads: CASSSAGNTEAFF. The DNA for the CDR3 is TGTGCCAGCAGTTCAGCAGGGAACACTGAAGCTTTCTTT.

The chain is built from TRBV7-6 and TRBJ1-1; D might be TRBD1 (6 bases). This CDR3 is built from 14 residues. Between the trimmed V and J ends, which lost 5 bases and 2 bases, there was a span of 12 bases. Germline CDR1 reads SGHVS; CDR2 reads FNYEAQ. The CDR3 sequence is CASSNTGINTEAFF. The CDR3 nucleotides read TGTGCCAGCAGCAATACAGGGATAAACACTGAAGCTTTCTTT.

The V call is TRBV10-3, the J call TRBJ2-3, with 9 bases matching TRBD1. Unmatched junction bases numbered 8, after V lost 6 bases and J lost 4 bases. Germline lookup yields CDR1 ENHRY and CDR2 SYGVKD. The CDR3 covers 15 residues. In DNA form, the CDR3 reads TGTGCCATCAGCTCCGGGACAGGGATGGCAGATACGCAGTATTTT. This translates into CAISSGTGMADTQYF.

J is TRBJ2-1 and V is TRBV19; unclear D gene. The germline gives CDR1 LNHDA, CDR2 SQIVND (reference sequence). This CDR3 has 16 amino acids. V was cut by 5 bases and J by 7 bases, with 21 bases left in between. CDR3 in amino acids: CASSSYTKPMVNEQFF. DNA of the CDR3: TGTGCCAGTAGTTCGTACACGAAACCCATGGTAAATGAGCAGTTCTTC. The entire variable domain, with the rest obtained from reference TRBV19 and TRBJ2-1, is as follows: DGGITQSPKYLFRKEGQNVTLSCEQNLNHDAMYWYRQDPGQGLRLIYYSQIVNDFQKGDIAEGYSVSREKKESFPLTVTSAQKNPTAFYLCASSSYTKPMVNEQFFGPGTRLTVL.